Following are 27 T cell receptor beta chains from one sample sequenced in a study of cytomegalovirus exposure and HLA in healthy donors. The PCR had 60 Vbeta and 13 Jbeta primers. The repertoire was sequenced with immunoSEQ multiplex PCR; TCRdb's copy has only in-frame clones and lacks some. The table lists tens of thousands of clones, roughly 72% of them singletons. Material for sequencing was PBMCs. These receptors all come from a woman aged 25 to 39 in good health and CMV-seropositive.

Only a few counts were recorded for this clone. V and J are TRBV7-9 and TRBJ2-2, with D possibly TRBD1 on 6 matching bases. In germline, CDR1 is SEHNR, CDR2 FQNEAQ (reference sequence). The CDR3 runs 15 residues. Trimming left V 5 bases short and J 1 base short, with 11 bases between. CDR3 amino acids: CASSDGQMNTGELFF. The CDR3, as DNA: TGTGCCAGCAGCGACGGACAGATGAACACCGGGGAGCTGTTTTTT.

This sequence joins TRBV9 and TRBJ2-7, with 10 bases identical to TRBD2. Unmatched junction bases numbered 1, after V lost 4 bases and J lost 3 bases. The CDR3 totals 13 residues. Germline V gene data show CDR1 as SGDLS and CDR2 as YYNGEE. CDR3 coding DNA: TGTGCCAGCAGCATAGCGGGAGGCTACGAGCAGTACTTC. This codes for CASSIAGGYEQYF. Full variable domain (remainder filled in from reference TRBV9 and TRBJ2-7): DSGVTQTPKHLITATGQRVTLRCSPRSGDLSVYWYQQSLDQGLQFLIQYYNGEERAKGNILERFSAQQFPDLHSELNLSSLELGDSALYFCASSIAGGYEQYFGPGTRLTVT.

CDR3 sequence (DNA): TGCAGCGTTGGTAGAGGCTCCGGGGAGCTGTTTTTT. It translates to CSVGRGSGELFF. This chain uses TRBV29-1 with TRBJ2-2; no definite D call. CDR1 and CDR2 (germline): SQVTM, ANQGSEA. The CDR3 runs 12 residues. Trimming removed 4 bases from V and 6 bases from J, with 9 bases in between.

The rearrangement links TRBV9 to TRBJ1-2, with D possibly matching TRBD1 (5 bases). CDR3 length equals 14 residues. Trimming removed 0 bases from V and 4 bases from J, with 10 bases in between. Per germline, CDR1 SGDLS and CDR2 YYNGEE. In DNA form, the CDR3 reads TGTGCCAGCAGCGTAGTCGGGGGTAGCTATGGCTACACCTTC. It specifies CASSVVGGSYGYTF.

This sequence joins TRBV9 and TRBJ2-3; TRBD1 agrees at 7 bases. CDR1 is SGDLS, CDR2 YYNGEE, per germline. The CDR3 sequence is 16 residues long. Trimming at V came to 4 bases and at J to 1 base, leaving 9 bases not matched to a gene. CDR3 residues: CASSPLGGQGTDTQYF. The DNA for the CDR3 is TGTGCCAGCAGCCCCCTTGGAGGACAGGGCACAGATACGCAGTATTTT.

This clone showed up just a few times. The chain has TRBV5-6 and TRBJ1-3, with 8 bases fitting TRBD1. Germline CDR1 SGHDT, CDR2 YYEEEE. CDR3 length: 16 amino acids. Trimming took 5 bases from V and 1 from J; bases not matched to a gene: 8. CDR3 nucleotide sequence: TGTGCCAGCAGTTTCATCCGGGACAGGTCTGGAAACACCATATATTTT. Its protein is CASSFIRDRSGNTIYF.

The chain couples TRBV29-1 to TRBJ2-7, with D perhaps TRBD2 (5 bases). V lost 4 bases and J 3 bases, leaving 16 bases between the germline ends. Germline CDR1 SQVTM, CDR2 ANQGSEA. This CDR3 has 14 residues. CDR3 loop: CSVAEGRRLYEQYF. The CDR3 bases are TGCAGCGTTGCTGAGGGAAGGCGCCTCTACGAGCAGTACTTC.

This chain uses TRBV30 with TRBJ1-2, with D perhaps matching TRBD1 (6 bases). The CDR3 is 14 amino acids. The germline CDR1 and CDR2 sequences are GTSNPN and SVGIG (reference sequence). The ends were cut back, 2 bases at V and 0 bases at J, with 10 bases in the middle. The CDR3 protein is CAWSWGGANYGYTF. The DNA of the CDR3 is TGTGCCTGGAGTTGGGGGGGCGCTAACTATGGCTACACCTTC.

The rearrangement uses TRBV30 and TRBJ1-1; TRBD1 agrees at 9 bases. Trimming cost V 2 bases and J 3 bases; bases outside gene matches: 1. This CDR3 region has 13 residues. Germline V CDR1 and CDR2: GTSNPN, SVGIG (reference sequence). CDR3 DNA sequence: TGTGCCTGGAGTCGACAGGGGGACACTGAAGCTTTCTTT. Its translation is CAWSRQGDTEAFF. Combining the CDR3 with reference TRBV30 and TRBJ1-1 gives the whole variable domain SQTIHQWPATLVQPVGSPLSLECTVEGTSNPNLYWYRQAAGRGLQLLFYSVGIGQISSEVPQNLSASRPQDRQFILSSKKLLLSDSGFYLCAWSRQGDTEAFFGQGTRLTVV.

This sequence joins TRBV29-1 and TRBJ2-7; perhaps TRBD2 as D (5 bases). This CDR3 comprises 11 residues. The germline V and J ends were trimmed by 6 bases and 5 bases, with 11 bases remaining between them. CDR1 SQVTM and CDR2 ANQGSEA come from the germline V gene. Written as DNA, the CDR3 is TGCAGCGTCTCCAGGACTGACGAGCAGTACTTC. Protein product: CSVSRTDEQYF.

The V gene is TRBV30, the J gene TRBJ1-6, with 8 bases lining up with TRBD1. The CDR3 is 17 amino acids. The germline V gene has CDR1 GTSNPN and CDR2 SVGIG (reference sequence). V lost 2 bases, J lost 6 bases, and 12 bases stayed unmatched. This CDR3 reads CAWSSGTGVTSNSPLHF. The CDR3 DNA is TGTGCCTGGAGTTCAGGGACAGGCGTAACTTCTAATTCACCCCTCCACTTT.

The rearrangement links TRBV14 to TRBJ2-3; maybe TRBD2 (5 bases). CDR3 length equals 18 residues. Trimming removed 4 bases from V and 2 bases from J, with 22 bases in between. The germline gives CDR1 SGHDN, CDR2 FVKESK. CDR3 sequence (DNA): TGTGCCAGCAGCCCCGGAGGAGCCTATACAACTGTCACAGATACGCAGTATTTT. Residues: CASSPGGAYTTVTDTQYF.

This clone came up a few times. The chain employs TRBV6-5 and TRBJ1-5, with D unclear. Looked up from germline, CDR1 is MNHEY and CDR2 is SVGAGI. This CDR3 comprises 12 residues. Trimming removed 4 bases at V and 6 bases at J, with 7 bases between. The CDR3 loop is CASSFAGQPQHF. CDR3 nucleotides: TGTGCCAGCAGTTTCGCAGGTCAGCCCCAGCATTTT.

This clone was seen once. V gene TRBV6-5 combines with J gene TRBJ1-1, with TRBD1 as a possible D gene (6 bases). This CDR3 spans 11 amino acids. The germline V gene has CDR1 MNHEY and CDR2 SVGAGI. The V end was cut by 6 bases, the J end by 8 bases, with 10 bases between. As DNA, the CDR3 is TGTGCCAGCAGGGCAACAGGGGAAGCTTTCTTT. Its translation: CASRATGEAFF.

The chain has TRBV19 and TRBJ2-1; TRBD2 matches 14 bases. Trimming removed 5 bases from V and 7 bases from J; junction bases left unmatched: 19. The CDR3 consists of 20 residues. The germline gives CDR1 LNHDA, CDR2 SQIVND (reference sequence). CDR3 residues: CASSVLDGTSGSTFENEQFF. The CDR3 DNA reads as TGTGCCAGTAGTGTACTAGACGGGACTAGCGGGAGTACGTTCGAGAATGAGCAGTTCTTC.

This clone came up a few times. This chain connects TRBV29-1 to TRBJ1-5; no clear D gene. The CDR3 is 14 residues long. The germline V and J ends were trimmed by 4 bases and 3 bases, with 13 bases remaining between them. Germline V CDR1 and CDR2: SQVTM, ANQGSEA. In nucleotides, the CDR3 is TGCAGCGTTGGGGGAGTCGACCCCAATCAGCCCCAGCATTTT. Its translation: CSVGGVDPNQPQHF.

CDR3 in DNA: TGTGCCAGCAGTTTCCCAGGGGACCCTCAGAGCTCTGGGGCCAACGTCCTGACTTTC. It is translated as CASSFPGDPQSSGANVLTF. This chain connects TRBV2 to TRBJ2-6; TRBD1 might be the D (6 bases). The germline V and J ends were trimmed by 5 bases and 0 bases, with 20 bases remaining between them. The germline gives CDR1 SNHLY, CDR2 FYNNEI. The CDR3 has 19 residues.

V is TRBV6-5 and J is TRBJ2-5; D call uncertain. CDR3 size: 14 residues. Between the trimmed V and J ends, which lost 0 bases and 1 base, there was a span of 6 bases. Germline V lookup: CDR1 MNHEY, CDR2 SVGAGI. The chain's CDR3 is CASSYSNFQETQYF. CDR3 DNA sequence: TGTGCCAGCAGTTACTCGAACTTCCAAGAGACCCAGTACTTC.

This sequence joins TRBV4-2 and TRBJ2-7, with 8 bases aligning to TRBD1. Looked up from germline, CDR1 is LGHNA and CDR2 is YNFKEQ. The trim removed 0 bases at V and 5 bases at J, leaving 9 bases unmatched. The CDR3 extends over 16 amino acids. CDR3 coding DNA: TGTGCCAGCAGCCAAGATAGGCAGGGGGCATTAAACGAGCAGTACTTC. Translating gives CASSQDRQGALNEQYF.

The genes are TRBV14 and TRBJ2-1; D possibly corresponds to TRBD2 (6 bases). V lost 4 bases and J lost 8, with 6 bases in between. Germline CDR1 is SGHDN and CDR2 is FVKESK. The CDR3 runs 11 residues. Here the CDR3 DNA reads TGTGCCAGCAGCCGACTAGATGAGCAGTTCTTC. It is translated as CASSRLDEQFF. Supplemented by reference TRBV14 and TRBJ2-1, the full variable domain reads EAGVTQFPSHSVIEKGQTVTLRCDPISGHDNLYWYRRVMGKEIKFLLHFVKESKQDESGMPNNRFLAERTGGTYSTLKVQPAELEDSGVYFCASSRLDEQFFGPGTRLTVL.

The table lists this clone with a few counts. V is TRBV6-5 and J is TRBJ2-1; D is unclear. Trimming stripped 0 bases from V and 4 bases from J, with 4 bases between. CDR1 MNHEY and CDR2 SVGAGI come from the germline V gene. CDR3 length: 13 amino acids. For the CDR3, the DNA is TGTGCCAGCAGTTACTCCAGGTACAATGAGCAGTTCTTC. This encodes CASSYSRYNEQFF.

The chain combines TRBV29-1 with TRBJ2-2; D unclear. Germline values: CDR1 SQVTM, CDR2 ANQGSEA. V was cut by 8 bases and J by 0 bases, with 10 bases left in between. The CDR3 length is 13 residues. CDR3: CSSALSNTGELFF. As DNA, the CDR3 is TGCAGCTCCGCACTCTCGAACACCGGGGAGCTGTTTTTT.

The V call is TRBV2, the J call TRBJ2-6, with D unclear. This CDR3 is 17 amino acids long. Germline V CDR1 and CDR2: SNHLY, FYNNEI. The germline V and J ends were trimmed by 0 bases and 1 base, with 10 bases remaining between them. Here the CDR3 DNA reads TGTGCCAGCAGTGAAGCGCTTTTGGCTTCTGGGGCCAACGTCCTGACTTTC. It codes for CASSEALLASGANVLTF.

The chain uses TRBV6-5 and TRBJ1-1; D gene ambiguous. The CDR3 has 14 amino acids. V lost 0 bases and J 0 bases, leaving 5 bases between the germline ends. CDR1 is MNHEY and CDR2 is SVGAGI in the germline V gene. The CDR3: CASSYSYLNTEAFF. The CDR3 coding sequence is TGTGCCAGCAGTTACTCTTACTTGAACACTGAAGCTTTCTTT.

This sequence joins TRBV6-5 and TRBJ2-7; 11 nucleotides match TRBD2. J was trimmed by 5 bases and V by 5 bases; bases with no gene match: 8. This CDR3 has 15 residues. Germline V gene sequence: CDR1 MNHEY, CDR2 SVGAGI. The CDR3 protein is CASSPLLAGVHEQYF. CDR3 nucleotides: TGTGCCAGCAGTCCTCTACTAGCGGGAGTCCACGAGCAGTACTTC.

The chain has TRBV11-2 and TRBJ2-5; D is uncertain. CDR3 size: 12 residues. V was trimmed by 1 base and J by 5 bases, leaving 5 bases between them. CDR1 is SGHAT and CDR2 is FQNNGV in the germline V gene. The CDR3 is CASSLVGETQYF. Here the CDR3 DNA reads TGTGCCAGCAGCTTAGTCGGGGAGACCCAGTACTTC.

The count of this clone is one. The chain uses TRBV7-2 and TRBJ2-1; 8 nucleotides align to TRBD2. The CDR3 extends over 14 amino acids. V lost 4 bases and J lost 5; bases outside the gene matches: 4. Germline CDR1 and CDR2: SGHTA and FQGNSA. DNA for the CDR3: TGTGCCAGCAGCTCGACTAGCGCAGACAATGAGCAGTTCTTC. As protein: CASSSTSADNEQFF.